The 31 T cell receptor beta chains reported below all come from one sample, sequenced in a study of T-cell reconstitution after alpha-beta-depleted transplantation in children (TCRdb year 2016). Library method: PCR. This sample was sequenced with an Illumina HiSeq 2500. TCR libraries were prepared with molecular barcoding, using unique molecular identifiers to normalize TCRbeta repertoire quantification. In-frame beta chains were kept once TCRdb had trimmed the public reads at Q25 with fastp and called clones with MiXCR. Rows are combined by CDR3 protein, so each entry shows the most common genes and DNA. The sample table holds 400,000 to 450,000 distinct CDR3 sequences, of which approximately 41% were seen once. The biggest ten clones account for 27% of the sample. The sample's treatment or condition label, in plain terms: allogeneic hematopoietic cell transplantation with graft depleted of TCRalphabeta T cells and CD19 B cells.

Source: PBMCs, taken before TCRalphabeta/CD19-depleted stem cell transplant. The source of these receptors is a girl aged 2 to 9 with aplastic anemia, due to receive a stem cell transplant.

The chain links TRBV13 to TRBJ2-7; D assignment may be TRBD1 or TRBD2 (5 bases each). From germline, CDR1 is PRHDT and CDR2 FYEKMQ (reference sequence). There are 16 residues in the CDR3. V was cut by 6 bases and J by 0 bases, with 18 bases left in between. Here the CDR3 reads CASSYLTGTYSYEQYF. In DNA form, the CDR3 reads TGTGCCAGCAGTTACCTGACCGGGACGTACTCCTACGAGCAGTACTTC.

The rearrangement joins TRBV7-9 to TRBJ2-1; D is unclear. V was cut by 10 bases and J by 1 base, with 11 bases left in between. The CDR3 consists of 13 residues. CDR1 is SEHNR and CDR2 is FQNEAQ in the germline V gene (reference sequence). Here the CDR3 reads CATLSKSYNEQFF. CDR3 nucleotides: TGTGCCACCCTATCGAAATCCTACAATGAGCAGTTCTTC.

The chain has TRBV20-1 and TRBJ1-6; D call uncertain. The CDR3 is 15 residues long. Trimming took 2 bases from V and 0 from J, leaving 8 bases between them. Germline values: CDR1 DFQATT, CDR2 SNEGSKA (reference sequence). The CDR3 bases are TGCAGTGCTAGAAAGGCAGGCTCCTATAATTCACCCCTCCACTTT. This sequence encodes CSARKAGSYNSPLHF.

The V call is TRBV28, the J call TRBJ2-5; D remains ambiguous. V lost 5 bases and J lost 5, with 9 bases in between. Germline loops: CDR1 MDHEN, CDR2 SYDVKM. This CDR3 contains 12 residues. In nucleotides, the CDR3 is TGTGCCAGCAGTCTTCCAGCCGAGACCCAGTACTTC. Translated, it gives CASSLPAETQYF.

This clonotype was seen more than once but under ten times. This rearrangement joins TRBV20-1 to TRBJ1-1; no definite D call. V was cut by 0 bases and J by 3 bases, with 8 bases left in between. The CDR3 runs to 13 residues. Germline V lookup: CDR1 DFQATT, CDR2 SNEGSKA (reference sequence). The CDR3: CSARESRDTEAFF. The CDR3 DNA reads TGCAGTGCTAGAGAAAGTCGAGACACTGAAGCTTTCTTT.

In this sample, this clonotype turned up a few times. The rearrangement links TRBV20-1 to TRBJ2-2; D is possibly TRBD2 (6 bases). CDR1 DFQATT and CDR2 SNEGSKA come from the germline V gene (reference sequence). This CDR3 is built from 17 residues. Trimming cost V 0 bases and J 3 bases, with 17 bases left between them. The CDR3 loop reads CSARDLGAREHTGELFF. CDR3 DNA: TGCAGTGCTAGAGATCTAGGAGCCCGGGAGCACACCGGGGAGCTGTTTTTT.

In its sample, this clonotype was seen many times. The CDR3 region is CASRLLAGDGIYNEQFF. The DNA for the CDR3 is TGTGCCAGCAGACTCTTAGCGGGAGATGGTATCTACAATGAGCAGTTCTTC. The chain couples TRBV4-2 to TRBJ2-1; 9 bases match TRBD2. Germline V lookup: CDR1 LGHNA, CDR2 YNFKEQ. Unmatched junction bases numbered 12, after V lost 6 bases and J lost 3 bases. The CDR3 covers 17 residues.

V is TRBV5-1 and J is TRBJ2-7, with 8 positions matching TRBD2. The CDR3 totals 17 residues. The germline V gene encodes CDR1 SGHRS and CDR2 YFSETQ. The V segment lost 3 bases and the J segment 0 bases; nucleotides outside the gene matches: 11. CDR3 in DNA: TGCGCCAGCAGCTCAGGGGCTAGCGGGCTAAACTCCTACGAGCAGTACTTC. Protein: CASSSGASGLNSYEQYF.

J is TRBJ2-3 and V is TRBV5-1; unclear D gene. CDR1 is SGHRS, CDR2 YFSETQ, per germline. Trimming shortened V by 0 bases and J by 5 bases, and 10 bases separated the two germline ends. The CDR3 runs to 14 residues. CDR3 DNA: TGCGCCAGCAGCTTGGAAGGGCTCGTAGATACGCAGTATTTT. It specifies CASSLEGLVDTQYF. Looking up the rest from reference TRBV5-1 and TRBJ2-3 gives the full variable domain: KAGVTQTPRYLIKTRGQQVTLSCSPISGHRSVSWYQQTPGQGLQFLFEYFSETQRNKGNFPGRFSGRQFSNSRSEMNVSTLELGDSALYLCASSLEGLVDTQYFGPGTRLTVL.

The sample holds a few counts of this clonotype. The genes are TRBV7-2 and TRBJ2-2; 10 nucleotides align to TRBD2. Germline V lookup: CDR1 SGHTA, CDR2 FQGNSA. The length of the CDR3 is 15 residues. The V gene end was trimmed by 7 bases and the J gene end by 4 bases; junction bases not matched to a gene: 6. CDR3: CASTLAGVGTGELFF. The DNA for the CDR3 is TGTGCCAGCACCCTAGCGGGAGTTGGCACCGGGGAGCTGTTTTTT.

The chain carries TRBV5-1 and TRBJ2-7, with 11 bases lining up with TRBD2. V gave up 5 bases and J gave up 5 bases; unmatched junction bases: 12. Germline values: CDR1 SGHRS, CDR2 YFSETQ. The CDR3 runs 16 residues. In DNA, the CDR3 is TGCGCCAGCAGTCTCTTCGCAGCTAGCGGGGGGAACGAGCAGTACTTC. Translated: CASSLFAASGGNEQYF.

This clonotype has just a few counts. The chain uses TRBV20-1 and TRBJ1-2; no definite D call. Germline assignment: CDR1 DFQATT and CDR2 SNEGSKA (reference sequence). V lost 6 bases to trimming and J lost 14 bases, with 19 bases between them. The CDR3 runs to 11 residues. The CDR3 reads CSAPEGRTGTF. The CDR3 DNA follows: TGCAGTGCCCCTGAGGGCCGGACCGGAACCTTC.

This clonotype appeared many times. This rearrangement joins TRBV5-1 to TRBJ2-1; 9 nucleotides match TRBD2. The CDR3 extends over 16 amino acids. After removal of 0 bases from V and 6 bases from J, the junction contained 7 bases not matched to a gene. CDR1 is SGHRS and CDR2 is YFSETQ in the germline V gene. This CDR3 is CASSLVGGRALNEQFF. DNA of the CDR3: TGCGCCAGCAGCTTGGTTGGCGGGAGGGCCCTCAATGAGCAGTTCTTC.

The rearrangement uses TRBV20-1 and TRBJ2-3; D might be TRBD1 or TRBD2, each matching 5 bases. From germline, CDR1 is DFQATT and CDR2 SNEGSKA (reference sequence). The CDR3 length is 14 residues. Trimming pared 7 bases from V and 3 bases from J, leaving 17 bases between. CDR3 residues: CSGARPEGTDTQYF. The CDR3 nucleotides are TGCAGTGGGGCGCGGCCCGAGGGGACAGATACGCAGTATTTT.

In its sample, this clonotype was seen many times. The chain couples TRBV20-1 to TRBJ2-5; unclear D gene. The V and J ends lost 3 bases and 5 bases respectively, with 7 bases between them. The CDR3 has 11 amino acids. Germline V gene sequence: CDR1 DFQATT, CDR2 SNEGSKA (reference sequence). The CDR3 DNA sequence: TGCAGTGCTAGGCTAGGGGAGACCCAGTACTTC. Translating gives CSARLGETQYF.

The chain employs TRBV30 and TRBJ2-3; 14 bases map to TRBD2. The V and J ends lost 1 base and 3 bases, in that order; junction bases with no gene match: 12. This CDR3 has 19 residues. Germline CDR1 and CDR2: GTSNPN and SVGIG (reference sequence). The CDR3 nucleotides read TGTGCCTGGAGTGGGGGACTAGCGGGAGAAGAGTTGAGGACAGATACGCAGTATTTT. Protein product: CAWSGGLAGEELRTDTQYF.

V gene TRBV29-1 combines with J gene TRBJ2-3; possibly TRBD2 for D (6 bases). Trimming stripped 3 bases from V and 4 bases from J, with 8 bases between. The CDR3 covers 12 residues. The germline gives CDR1 SQVTM, CDR2 ANQGSEA. In DNA, the CDR3 is TGCAGCGTTGAGGGGGGTTCAGATACGCAGTATTTT. Translated, it gives CSVEGGSDTQYF.

V is TRBV4-2 and J is TRBJ2-7; 10 bases are shared with TRBD2. CDR1 LGHNA and CDR2 YNFKEQ come from the germline V gene. V lost 2 bases and J lost 0; bases outside the gene matches: 7. The CDR3 covers 17 residues. CDR3 sequence (DNA): TGTGCCAGCAGCCAACTATGGACTAGCGGTGGCTCCTACGAGCAGTACTTC. This codes for CASSQLWTSGGSYEQYF.

This clonotype has at least ten counts. The chain is built from TRBV28 and TRBJ2-1, with 12 bases aligning to TRBD2. The J segment lost 6 bases and the V segment lost 5 bases, leaving 11 bases of the junction unmatched. The length of the CDR3 is 17 residues. The germline CDR1 and CDR2 sequences are MDHEN and SYDVKM. CDR3: CASSPSLAGGPSNEQFF. Here the CDR3 DNA reads TGTGCCAGCAGTCCTTCCCTAGCGGGAGGGCCGAGCAATGAGCAGTTCTTC.

The rearrangement joins TRBV7-9 to TRBJ1-2; TRBD1 matches at 7 bases. CDR1 is SEHNR, CDR2 FQNEAQ, per germline (reference sequence). The V and J ends lost 5 bases and 6 bases, in that order; junction bases with no gene match: 9. The CDR3 length is 14 residues. This CDR3 reads CASSQQQGINGYTF. The DNA of the CDR3 is TGTGCCAGCAGCCAACAACAGGGGATTAATGGCTACACCTTC.

The chain has TRBV19 and TRBJ2-3; a possible D gene is TRBD2 (6 bases). Trimming removed 7 bases at V and 3 bases at J, with 20 bases between. CDR3 length: 16 residues. Germline V CDR1 and CDR2: LNHDA, SQIVND (reference sequence). The CDR3 region is CASTESPGSLTDTQYF. The DNA for the CDR3 is TGTGCCAGTACCGAGTCCCCCGGGAGTTTAACAGATACGCAGTATTTT.

In its sample, this clonotype was seen a few times. This chain joins TRBV6-2 or TRBV6-3 and TRBJ2-1, with D perhaps TRBD2 (6 bases). The germline V gene encodes CDR1 MNHEY and CDR2 SVGEGT. The CDR3 consists of 15 residues. V shed 2 bases and J shed 3 bases, with 11 bases lying between them. CDR3 bases: TGTGCCAGCAGTTACCTGGGGGGTTACTACAATGAGCAGTTCTTC. Protein: CASSYLGGYYNEQFF.

The chain couples TRBV20-1 to TRBJ2-3; the match to TRBD2 covers 8 bases. Germline values: CDR1 DFQATT, CDR2 SNEGSKA (reference sequence). The CDR3 has 17 amino acids. The V and J ends lost 6 bases and 2 bases, in that order; junction bases with no gene match: 16. The CDR3 loop is CSARYRLIAGITDTQYF. The CDR3 DNA reads as TGCAGTGCAAGATACCGTCTTATAGCGGGAATCACAGATACGCAGTATTTT.

This chain connects TRBV12-3 or TRBV12-4 to TRBJ1-5; 7 bases match TRBD1. The V and J ends lost 5 bases and 4 bases, in that order; junction bases with no gene match: 11. The CDR3 is 16 amino acids. As DNA, the CDR3 is TGTGCCAGCAGTCTCACAGGGGCTGGGCTAAATCAGCCCCAGCATTTT. It is translated as CASSLTGAGLNQPQHF.

The rearrangement joins TRBV20-1 to TRBJ1-3, with a possible D match to TRBD1 (6 bases). The V end was cut by 4 bases, the J end by 0 bases, with 7 bases between. The CDR3 covers 13 residues. CDR1 DFQATT and CDR2 SNEGSKA come from the germline V gene (reference sequence). The CDR3 spells CSAKTGSGNTIYF. The CDR3 coding sequence is TGCAGTGCTAAGACAGGCTCTGGAAACACCATATATTTT.

In its sample, this clonotype was seen a few times. The CDR3 reads CASSQGASPLHF. DNA for the CDR3: TGTGCCAGCAGCCAGGGGGCTTCACCCCTCCACTTT. V and J are TRBV3-1 and TRBJ1-6, with a weak D call TRBD1 (6 bases). CDR3 length equals 12 residues. In germline, CDR1 is LGHDT, CDR2 YNNKEL (reference sequence). V lost 3 bases and J lost 9, with 6 bases in between.

This clonotype was recorded a few times. The V call is TRBV7-3, the J call TRBJ1-5; unclear D gene. Trimming cost V 3 bases and J 6 bases, with 9 bases left between them. The CDR3 extends over 13 amino acids. Germline-derived CDR1 and CDR2 are SGHTA and FQGTGA. The CDR3 coding sequence is TGTGCCAGCAGCTTCAGTTCGGGTCAGCCCCAGCATTTT. Translating it yields CASSFSSGQPQHF.

This clonotype has only a few counts. The V and J genes are TRBV27 and TRBJ2-2, with D maybe TRBD2 (5 bases). The CDR3 has 13 residues. V was pared by 8 bases and J by 1 base, with 8 bases between. In germline, CDR1 is MNHEY, CDR2 SMNVEV (reference sequence). The CDR3 nucleotides are TGTGCCAGCCCCCGGGGGAACACCGGGGAGCTGTTTTTT. Translating gives CASPRGNTGELFF.

The table lists this clonotype with a few counts. This rearrangement joins TRBV20-1 to TRBJ2-1, with D hard to call. The CDR3 totals 12 residues. V was clipped by 2 bases and J by 10 bases, with 12 bases between them. In germline, CDR1 is DFQATT, CDR2 SNEGSKA (reference sequence). CDR3 in DNA: TGCAGTGCTAGAAAGGTAGTGCGGGAGCAGTTCTTC. Translating it yields CSARKVVREQFF.

The chain employs TRBV5-5 and TRBJ2-3; possibly TRBD2 for D (5 bases). The germline CDR1 and CDR2 sequences are SGHKS and YYEKEE (reference sequence). CDR3 length equals 16 residues. The ends were cut back, 2 bases at V and 4 bases at J, with 17 bases in the middle. Here the CDR3 DNA reads TGTGCCAGCAGCTTCCAGATCGGAGGACCATCAGATACGCAGTATTTT. The encoded protein is CASSFQIGGPSDTQYF. Full variable domain (outside the CDR3, taken from reference TRBV5-5 and TRBJ2-3): DAGVTQSPTHLIKTRGQQVTLRCSPISGHKSVSWYQQVLGQGPQFIFQYYEKEERGRGNFPDRFSARQFPNYSSELNVNALLLGDSALYLCASSFQIGGPSDTQYFGPGTRLTVL.

The V call is TRBV20-1, the J call TRBJ2-3, with D uncertain. This CDR3 has 11 amino acids. Germline V gene sequence: CDR1 DFQATT, CDR2 SNEGSKA (reference sequence). V was cut by 7 bases and J by 4 bases, with 9 bases left in between. The CDR3, as DNA: TGCAGTGGTTCACTGGCAGATACGCAGTATTTT. Protein product: CSGSLADTQYF.